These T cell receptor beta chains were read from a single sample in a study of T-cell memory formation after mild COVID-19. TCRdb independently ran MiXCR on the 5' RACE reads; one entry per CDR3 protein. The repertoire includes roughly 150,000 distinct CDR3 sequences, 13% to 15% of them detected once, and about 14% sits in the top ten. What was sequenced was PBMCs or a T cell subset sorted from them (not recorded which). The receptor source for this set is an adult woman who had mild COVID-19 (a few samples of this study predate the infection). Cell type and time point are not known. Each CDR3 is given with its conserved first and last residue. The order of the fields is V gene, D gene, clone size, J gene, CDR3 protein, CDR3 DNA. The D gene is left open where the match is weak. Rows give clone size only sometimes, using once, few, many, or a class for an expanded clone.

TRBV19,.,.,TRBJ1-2,CASSIRTGNYGYTF,TGTGCCAGTAGTATAAGAACAGGAAACTATGGCTACACCTTC
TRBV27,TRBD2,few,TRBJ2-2,CASGTGTRTGELFF,TGTGCCAGCGGAACCGGGACTAGAACCGGGGAGCTGTTTTTT
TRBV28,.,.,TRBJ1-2,CASSLSARSGYTF,TGTGCCAGCAGTTTATCGGCAAGATCTGGCTACACCTTC
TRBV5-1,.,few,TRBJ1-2,CASSDGNYGYTF,TGCGCCAGCAGCGATGGTAACTATGGCTACACCTTC
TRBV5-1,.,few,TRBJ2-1,CASSLAVWQGYNEQFF,TGCGCCAGCAGCTTGGCGGTGTGGCAGGGCTACAATGAGCAGTTCTTC
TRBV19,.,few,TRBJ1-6,CASSIRGNNSPLHF,TGTGCCAGTAGTATCCGCGGAAATAATTCACCCCTCCACTTT
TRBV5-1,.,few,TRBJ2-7,CASSLARVSYEQYF,TGCGCCAGCAGCTTAGCCAGGGTCTCCTACGAGCAGTACTTC
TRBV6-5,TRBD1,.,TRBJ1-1,CASRPGTGPTEAFF,TGTGCCAGCAGACCCGGGACAGGGCCCACTGAAGCTTTCTTT
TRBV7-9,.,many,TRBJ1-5,CASSPSGTNQPQHF,TGTGCCAGCAGCCCGTCAGGGACTAATCAGCCCCAGCATTTT
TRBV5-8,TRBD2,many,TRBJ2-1,CASSLRSGGFYEQFF,TGTGCCAGCAGCTTGCGTAGCGGGGGGTTCTATGAGCAGTTCTTC
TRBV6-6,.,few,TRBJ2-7,CASSYSGGGQYF,TGTGCCAGCAGTTATTCGGGTGGGGGGCAGTACTTC
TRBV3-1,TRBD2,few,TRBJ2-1,CASSQAGLGNNEQFF,TGTGCCAGCAGCCAAGCGGGACTAGGGAACAATGAGCAGTTCTTC
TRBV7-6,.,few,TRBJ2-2,CASSSRRDEEIPNTGELFF,TGTGCCAGCAGCAGTAGGCGGGACGAAGAAATCCCGAACACCGGGGAGCTGTTTTTT
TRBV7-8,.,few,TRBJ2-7,CASSSGTFYEQYF,TGTGCCAGCAGCTCCGGGACCTTCTACGAGCAGTACTTC
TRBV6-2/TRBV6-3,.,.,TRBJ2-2,CASSYSKGELFF,TGTGCCAGCAGTTACTCGAAAGGGGAGCTGTTTTTT
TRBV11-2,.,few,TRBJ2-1,CASSLGRWARSSYNEQFF,TGTGCCAGCAGCTTAGGGAGGTGGGCCCGGAGCTCCTACAATGAGCAGTTCTTC
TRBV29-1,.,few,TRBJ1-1,CSVKERKNTEAFF,TGCAGCGTTAAGGAACGGAAGAACACTGAAGCTTTCTTT
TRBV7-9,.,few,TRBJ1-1,CASSSRGGVPEAFF,TGTGCCAGCAGCTCCCGGGGGGGGGTGCCTGAAGCTTTCTTT
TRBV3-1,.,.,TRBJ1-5,CASSRAGQPQHF,TGTGCCAGCAGCCGAGCCGGTCAGCCCCAGCATTTT
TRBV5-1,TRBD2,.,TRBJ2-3,CASSPASGSLIDTQYF,TGCGCCAGCAGCCCGGCTAGCGGGAGTCTGATAGATACGCAGTATTTT
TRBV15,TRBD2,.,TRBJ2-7,CATSRRGLAGSYEQYF,TGTGCCACCAGCCGCAGGGGTCTAGCGGGGAGCTACGAGCAGTACTTC
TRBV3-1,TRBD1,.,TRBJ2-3,CASSQVRDRGRDTQYF,TGTGCCAGCAGCCAAGTTCGCGACAGGGGGCGGGATACGCAGTATTTT
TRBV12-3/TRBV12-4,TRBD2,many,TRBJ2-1,CASSPGTGLGLAGGPTYNEQFF,TGTGCCAGCAGCCCGGGGACAGGGCTCGGACTAGCGGGGGGCCCAACCTACAATGAGCAGTTCTTC
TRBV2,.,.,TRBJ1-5,CASTLLTGINQPQHF,TGTGCCAGCACCCTCCTTACAGGGATTAATCAGCCCCAGCATTTT
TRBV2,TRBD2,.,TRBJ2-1,CASSVVPTSGRPEQFF,TGTGCCAGCAGTGTGGTCCCGACTAGCGGGAGACCCGAGCAGTTCTTC
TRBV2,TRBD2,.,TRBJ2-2,CASSEREGDTGELFF,TGTGCCAGCAGTGAGCGGGAGGGGGACACCGGGGAGCTGTTTTTT
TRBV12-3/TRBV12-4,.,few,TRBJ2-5,CASRDTLGAQYF,TGTGCCAGCAGAGACACGCTCGGGGCCCAGTACTTC
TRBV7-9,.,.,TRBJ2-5,CASSLAWGLETQYF,TGTGCCAGCAGCTTAGCGTGGGGGCTGGAGACCCAGTACTTC
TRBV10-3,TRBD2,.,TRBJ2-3,CAISTLAGGTDTQYF,TGTGCCATCAGCACACTAGCGGGAGGGACAGATACGCAGTATTTT
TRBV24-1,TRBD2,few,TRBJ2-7,CATSSGTSGYEQYF,TGTGCCACCTCTTCGGGGACTAGCGGGTACGAGCAGTACTTC
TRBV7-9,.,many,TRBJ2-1,CASSLDQGPYNEQFF,TGTGCCAGCAGCTTAGATCAGGGCCCGTACAATGAGCAGTTCTTC
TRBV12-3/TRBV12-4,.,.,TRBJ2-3,CASSPKGILTDTQYF,TGTGCCAGCAGTCCCAAGGGGATCCTCACAGATACGCAGTATTTT
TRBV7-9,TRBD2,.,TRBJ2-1,CASSPRTSGGGVEQFF,TGTGCCAGCAGCCCTAGGACTAGCGGGGGCGGCGTTGAGCAGTTCTTC
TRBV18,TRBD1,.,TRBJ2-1,CASSRGTGNEQFF,TGTGCCAGCTCACGTGGGACAGGGAATGAGCAGTTCTTC
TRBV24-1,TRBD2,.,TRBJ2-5,CATSDSGGPVGETQYF,TGTGCCACCAGTGATTCGGGGGGGCCGGTTGGAGAGACCCAGTACTTC
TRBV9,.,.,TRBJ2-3,CASSVESRSDTQYF,TGTGCCAGCAGCGTAGAGTCTAGGTCGGATACGCAGTATTTT
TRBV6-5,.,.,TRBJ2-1,CASSSTRRQFF,TGTGCCAGCAGTTCGACTCGGCGGCAGTTCTTC
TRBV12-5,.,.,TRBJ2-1,CASDPGMGDEQFF,TGTGCTAGTGATCCAGGGATGGGGGATGAGCAGTTCTTC
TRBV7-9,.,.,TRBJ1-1,CASSLSSGTEAFF,TGTGCCAGCAGCTTGTCTAGCGGAACTGAAGCTTTCTTT
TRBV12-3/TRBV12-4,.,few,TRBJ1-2,CASSFRPDGGIEGYTF,TGTGCCAGCAGTTTTAGACCGGATGGGGGTATTGAGGGCTACACCTTC
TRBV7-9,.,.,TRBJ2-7,CASSLFSGASYEQYF,TGTGCCAGCAGCTTATTTTCGGGGGCCTCCTACGAGCAGTACTTC
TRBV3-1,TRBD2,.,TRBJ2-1,CASSHGTSGGSRNEQFF,TGTGCCAGCAGCCACGGGACTAGCGGGGGGTCCCGGAATGAGCAGTTCTTC
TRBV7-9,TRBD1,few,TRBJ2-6,CASSLARQGALGANVLTF,TGTGCCAGCAGCTTAGCACGACAGGGGGCGCTTGGGGCCAACGTCCTGACTTTC
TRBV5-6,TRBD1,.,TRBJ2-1,CASSSIQGSSYNEQFF,TGTGCCAGCAGCTCTATACAGGGGAGCTCCTACAATGAGCAGTTCTTC
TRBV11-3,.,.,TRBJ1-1,CASSLRIREILNTEAFF,TGTGCCAGCAGCTTACGAATCAGGGAAATCCTGAACACTGAAGCTTTCTTT
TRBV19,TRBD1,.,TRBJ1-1,CASSDRGRDTEAFF,TGTGCCAGTAGTGATAGGGGGCGCGACACTGAAGCTTTCTTT
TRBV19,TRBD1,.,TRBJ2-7,CASSIKGQGPYEQYF,TGTGCCAGTAGTATAAAAGGACAGGGTCCCTACGAGCAGTACTTC
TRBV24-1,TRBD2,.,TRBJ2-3,CATSDPGTSVTDTQYF,TGTGCCACCAGTGATCCCGGGACTAGCGTCACAGATACGCAGTATTTT
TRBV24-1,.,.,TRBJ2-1,CATSGQGGHNEQFF,TGTGCCACCAGTGGTCAGGGAGGCCACAATGAGCAGTTCTTC
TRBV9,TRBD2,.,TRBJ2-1,CASSVNLAGNNEQFF,TGTGCCAGCAGCGTAAACCTAGCGGGGAACAATGAGCAGTTCTTC
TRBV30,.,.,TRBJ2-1,CAWIVRWYYNEQFF,TGTGCCTGGATTGTCAGGTGGTACTACAATGAGCAGTTCTTC
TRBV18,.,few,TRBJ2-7,CASSPGFTYEQYF,TGTGCCAGCTCACCAGGGTTCACCTACGAGCAGTACTTC
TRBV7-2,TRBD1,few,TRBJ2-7,CASSIYRGLFNEQYF,TGTGCCAGCAGCATCTACAGGGGGCTATTTAACGAGCAGTACTTC
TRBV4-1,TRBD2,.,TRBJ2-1,CASSQGAGGLSYNEQFF,TGCGCCAGCAGCCAGGGAGCGGGGGGGCTTTCCTACAATGAGCAGTTCTTC
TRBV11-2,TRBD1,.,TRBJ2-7,CASSLVPPGQYEQYF,TGTGCCAGCAGCTTAGTCCCTCCGGGACAGTACGAGCAGTACTTC
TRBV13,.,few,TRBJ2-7,CASSLGDRWHEQYF,TGTGCCAGCAGCTTAGGGGACCGGTGGCACGAGCAGTACTTC
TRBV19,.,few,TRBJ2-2,CASSWRVAGELFF,TGTGCCAGTAGTTGGAGGGTGGCCGGGGAGCTGTTTTTT
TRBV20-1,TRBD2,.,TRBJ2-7,CSAETSGSGSSYEQYF,TGCAGTGCCGAGACTAGCGGGAGTGGTAGCTCCTACGAGCAGTACTTC